The 5 T cell receptor beta chains listed next were all sequenced from one sample in a study of OX40 agonist ivuxolimab in advanced cancers. Profiled with immunoSEQ multiplex PCR; TCRdb holds only in-frame clones, not every one. The sample comprises around 100,000 clones, roughly nine tenths of which are singletons, and 2.6% rests with the top ten. Here the sequenced sample was CD4+ or CD8+ T cells sorted from blood, taken in a trial of the OX40 agonist ivuxolimab. These receptors were collected from an adult with an advanced solid tumor such as melanoma, head and neck, liver or kidney cancer.

This chain links TRBV6-1 with TRBJ2-2, with D possibly being TRBD1 (5 bases). The germline V gene has CDR1 MNHNS and CDR2 SASEGT. Trimming took 8 bases from V and 6 from J, leaving 16 bases between them. This CDR3 is 14 amino acids long. The CDR3 sequence is CASYEVLGPGELFF. CDR3 nucleotide sequence: TGTGCCAGCTACGAGGTCTTGGGGCCCGGGGAGCTGTTTTTT.

The chain combines TRBV6-5 with TRBJ1-1; TRBD1 is a possible D gene (6 bases). Germline V gene sequence: CDR1 MNHEY, CDR2 SVGAGI. Trimming took off 6 bases at V and 0 bases at J, with 14 bases between the two ends. The CDR3 totals 15 residues. Written as DNA, the CDR3 is TGTGCCAGCAGGAACCAGGCAGGGGTGAACACTGAAGCTTTCTTT. Its translation is CASRNQAGVNTEAFF.

The chain recombines TRBV7-9 with TRBJ1-4; D not resolved. Germline V CDR1 and CDR2: SEHNR, FQNEAQ (reference sequence). Deletions cut 5 bases from V and 0 bases from J, with 10 bases between. This CDR3 has 15 amino acids. The CDR3 protein is CASSLSHTTNEKLFF. The CDR3 DNA follows: TGTGCCAGCAGCCTCTCACATACAACTAATGAAAAACTGTTTTTT. Using reference TRBV7-9 and TRBJ1-4 for the parts outside the CDR3, the full variable domain is DTGVSQNPRHKITKRGQNVTFRCDPISEHNRLYWYRQTLGQGPEFLTYFQNEAQLEKSRLLSDRFSAERPKGSFSTLEIQRTEQGDSAMYLCASSLSHTTNEKLFFGSGTQLSVL.

Remarks on this clone: At one of its ends the junction is not consistent with the germline gene, which may arise from a read error. The chain has TRBV5-1 and TRBJ1-2; no definite D call. The germline V gene encodes CDR1 SGHRS and CDR2 YFSETQ. The CDR3 spans 13 residues. This CDR3 is CASRDSGDYGYTF. The CDR3 region has the DNA TGTGCCAGCAGAGATTCAGGCGACTATGGCTACACCTTC.

The chain joins TRBV28 to TRBJ2-7; D unresolved. In germline, CDR1 is MDHEN, CDR2 SYDVKM. With 10 bases removed from V and 0 bases from J, the gap between germline ends came to 13 bases. CDR3 length equals 13 residues. Here the CDR3 reads CATKTSTSYEQYF. The CDR3 coding sequence is TGTGCCACCAAAACCAGTACCTCCTACGAGCAGTACTTC.